Here is one TCR beta chain with its context. The target of this receptor is not known. Base qualities are missing; no much larger clone stands one base away. Every bulk PBMC sample was loaded with the same fixed amount of about 380 ng of DNA. TCR beta CDR3 sequences were amplified from genomic DNA using the immunoSEQ TCRb Assay kit according to manufacturer instructions. The KAPA Library Quantification Kit for Illumina platforms was used to quantify the pooled libraries by qPCR. Pooled libraries were sequenced on an Illumina NextSeq 500, clustered at roughly 0.55-1.2 pM. Per the original workflow: TCR data were analyzed with immunoSEQ ANALYZER and the R LymphoSeq package. A rearrangement efficiency score was calculated as productive divided by the sum of productive and non-productive CDR3 sequences. Within each patient, timepoints were compared pairwise for clonality, measured with the Gini coefficient, and for diversity, measured with the Renyi index at alpha=1. In LymphoSeq, clonal relatedness was computed with an edit distance of 3 and repertoire similarity was computed with the Bhattacharyya coefficient. Linear discriminant analysis on week-3 changes in clonality and diversity was built with the R MASS and caret packages to classify response. Imported from immuneACCESS, the table was reduced by TCRdb to in-frame sequences with V and J called. These copies leave out some clones; in studies compared against another copy, an unresolved V gene accounts for under half, and the cause of the remainder is not known. D and trimming were read from the DNA, whereas the V and J calls and clone size are those reported in that table. Across this sample there are about 9,000 clones, with about 85% seen only once. Approximately 1.1% of the sample is taken by the ten largest.

This sample is part of a study of blood T cell dynamics during melanoma immunotherapy (dated by TCRdb to about 2020). About the full investigation: The patients had metastatic melanoma and were given first-line pembrolizumab or nivolumab plus ipilimumab as standard of care in the United Kingdom. To find early correlates of response, peripheral T cell receptor repertoires were profiled in metastatic melanoma patients before and after one cycle of checkpoint inhibitor therapy. Consecutive patients formed a training cohort, and a further independent group of patients from the same centre was pooled into an external validation set.

In the paper's terms, the time point label means: week 3, after first cycle of checkpoint inhibitor. Blood samples were taken before treatment (T0) and at week 3 (W3), following the first cycle of checkpoint blockade. Except for two patients with rapid clinical progression, response was assessed 12 weeks after the first infusion by RECIST 1.1; disease control meant complete response, partial response or stable disease. Patients with prior systemic cancer treatment, concomitant immunosuppressant therapy or synchronous other active malignancies were excluded. To track both circulating cells and T cell turnover, TCR beta was sequenced from bulk PBMC as well as from plasma cell-free DNA. PBMC were isolated from blood with Lymphoprep and SepMate tubes, followed by red cell lysis. QIAamp DNA Blood Mini kits were used to extract DNA from PBMC and sorted T cell subsets. The CDR3, cysteine through phenylalanine, is 15 amino acids long. The sequence is cut down to CDR3 DNA, 45 bases in frame from base 1. According to the germline V gene, CDR1 reads ENHRY and CDR2 reads SYGVKD. The V end loses 3 bases and the J end loses 0 bases, and a stretch of 11 bases separates them.

Here is what the overall study found, with its caveats: A bifurcated reorganization of the PBMC repertoire at W3, with increased clonality or increased diversity, was observed in patients who later achieved disease control, unlike in progressors. The relatively small sample size was acknowledged as potentially limiting generalization of the results. The study could not determine whether the T cell clones driving repertoire changes were melanoma-specific or reflected general immune activation.

Recombination connected TRBV10-3 to TRBJ1-2; the D gene cannot be named for sure. The sequence was collected from a human donor with melanoma. The sample was blood, taken from a patient treated with checkpoint blockade. The DNA sequence is TGTGCCATCAGTGACCCGACGGGTGCTAACTATGGCTACACCTTC. Its amino acids are CAISDPTGANYGYTF.